The subject of this entry is one TCR beta chain. Its antigen is currently unknown. This specimen belongs to a study of cytomegalovirus exposure and HLA in healthy donors. The wider study: Among roughly 180 million T cells, an earlier analysis found 117 million unique TCR beta sequences.

The study ran its PCR with 60 Vbeta and 13 Jbeta primers. Only in-frame clones appear in the TCRdb table, and some are missing; sequencing was by immunoSEQ multiplex PCR. This table holds 85,000 to 100,000 clones, over 70% found once. Study findings and constraints: Some V segments could not be told apart, so they were left out, TRBV6-2 and TRBV6-3 among them. Earlier results showed most TCR beta V segments being productive about 87% or about 30% of the time. In a later analysis, across HLA loci, associated TCR counts were highest for DRB1, lowest for HLA-C.

The CDR3 has 15 residues. Germline CDR1 reads SGHTA; CDR2 reads FQGNSA. The V segment lost 2 bases and the J segment 4 bases; nucleotides outside the gene matches: 3. This sequence joins TRBV7-2 and TRBJ2-3; 10 bases line up with TRBD2. The source of this sequence is a girl aged 2 to 9 in good health and CMV-seropositive. Sequenced sample: PBMCs. CDR3 sequence (DNA): TGTGCCAGCAGCTTATCGAGCGGGGGGGCAGATACGCAGTATTTT. Encoded protein: CASSLSSGGADTQYF. Drawing the rest from reference TRBV7-2 and TRBJ2-3, the complete variable domain is GAGVSQSPSNKVTEKGKDVELRCDPISGHTALYWYRQSLGQGLEFLIYFQGNSAPDKSGLPSDRFSAERTGGSVSTLTIQRTQQEDSAVYLCASSLSSGGADTQYFGPGTRLTVL.